Shown below are 25 T cell receptor beta chains from a single sample sequenced in a study of blood T cell repertoires in COVID-19. TCRdb's copy holds only in-frame clones and misses some; the assay was immunoSEQ multiplex PCR. The sample records about 300,000 clones, roughly nine tenths being singletons. The specimen sequenced was peripheral blood. These receptors all stem from a woman under 40 with COVID-19, enrolled during active disease.

The chain joins TRBV30 to TRBJ2-7; maybe TRBD1 (5 bases). The V gene's germline CDR1 is GTSNPN and CDR2 SVGIG (reference sequence). The CDR3 is 12 amino acids. V lost 0 bases and J lost 5, with 8 bases in between. CDR3 coding DNA: TGTGCCTGGAGTGTACAACAGGACGAGCAGTACTTC. Translating it yields CAWSVQQDEQYF. Based on the CDR3 plus reference TRBV30 and TRBJ2-7, the full variable domain is SQTIHQWPATLVQPVGSPLSLECTVEGTSNPNLYWYRQAAGRGLQLLFYSVGIGQISSEVPQNLSASRPQDRQFILSSKKLLLSDSGFYLCAWSVQQDEQYFGPGTRLTVT.

A remark on this clone: Other DNA variants within this sample encode the same CDR3. The V gene is TRBV7-9, the J gene TRBJ2-1, with 10 bases aligning to TRBD2. Germline CDR1 SEHNR, CDR2 FQNEAQ (reference sequence). The CDR3 extends over 15 amino acids. The ends lost 1 base at V and 4 bases at J; junction bases unmatched: 1. CDR3 amino acids: CASSLVAGGYNEQFF. CDR3 DNA: TGTGCCAGCAGCTTAGTAGCGGGAGGTTACAATGAGCAGTTCTTC.

The V gene is TRBV5-1, the J gene TRBJ2-1; tentatively, D is TRBD2 (5 bases). The germline V and J ends were trimmed by 6 bases and 6 bases, with 16 bases remaining between them. In germline, CDR1 is SGHRS, CDR2 YFSETQ. This CDR3 region has 14 residues. The CDR3 nucleotides are TGCGCCAGCACCCCGGAGGTAAAGGGCAATGAGCAGTTCTTC. As protein: CASTPEVKGNEQFF.

The genes are TRBV6-5 and TRBJ2-5; D perhaps matches TRBD1 (5 bases). From germline, CDR1 is MNHEY and CDR2 SVGAGI. Between the trimmed V and J ends, which lost 7 bases and 3 bases, there was a span of 12 bases. CDR3 size: 13 residues. The CDR3 DNA reads as TGTGCCAGCATGTGGAGCAGGGAAGAGACCCAGTACTTC. This sequence encodes CASMWSREETQYF.

The chain employs TRBV7-2 and TRBJ2-7; 13 positions match TRBD2. The CDR3 length is 17 residues. Germline loops: CDR1 SGHTA, CDR2 FQGNSA. J gave up 4 bases and V 6 bases, and 12 bases lay outside the gene matches. CDR3 sequence (DNA): TGTGCCAGCAGTCGACTAGCGGGAGGCCTCGGGGCGTACGAGCAGTACTTC. Translated: CASSRLAGGLGAYEQYF.

The gene calls are TRBV5-1 and TRBJ1-1; the D gene is possibly TRBD1 (5 bases). This CDR3 has 15 residues. The ends were cut back, 4 bases at V and 3 bases at J, with 16 bases in the middle. In germline, CDR1 is SGHRS, CDR2 YFSETQ. CDR3 region: CASSLLGGGDTEAFF. DNA for the CDR3: TGCGCCAGCAGCCTTTTGGGGGGAGGGGACACTGAAGCTTTCTTT.

V gene TRBV30 combines with J gene TRBJ1-6; 11 nucleotides match TRBD1. The CDR3 consists of 13 residues. Germline-derived CDR1 and CDR2 are GTSNPN and SVGIG (reference sequence). After removal of 5 bases from V and 6 bases from J, the junction contained 0 bases not matched to a gene. CDR3 nucleotide sequence: TGTGCCTGGGGGACAGGGGGTAATTCACCCCTCCACTTT. Translated, it gives CAWGTGGNSPLHF.

This chain joins TRBV19 and TRBJ1-1; 8 bases match TRBD1. Germline loops: CDR1 LNHDA, CDR2 SQIVND (reference sequence). The CDR3 runs 15 residues. Trimming took 4 bases from V and 1 from J; bases not matched to a gene: 5. The CDR3 DNA reads as TGTGCCAGTAGTAACACCGGGACAGGGAACACTGAAGCTTTCTTT. Translating gives CASSNTGTGNTEAFF.

This clone is a singleton in its sample. The chain combines TRBV25-1 with TRBJ2-1, with TRBD2 matching 13 bases. The V and J ends lost 0 bases and 8 bases, in that order; junction bases with no gene match: 1. Germline CDR1 and CDR2: MGHDK and SYGVNS. This CDR3 is 15 amino acids long. The CDR3: CASSEYTSGGDEQFF. The CDR3 coding sequence is TGTGCCAGCAGTGAATACACTAGCGGGGGGGATGAGCAGTTCTTC.

This clone was seen just once. The chain couples TRBV7-9 to TRBJ2-7; tentative D call: TRBD2 (6 bases). Trimming left V 2 bases short and J 5 bases short, with 19 bases between. Per the germline V gene, CDR1 is SEHNR and CDR2 is FQNEAQ (reference sequence). The CDR3 is 16 amino acids. The chain's CDR3 is CASSLRLASDVDEQYF. CDR3 nucleotides: TGTGCCAGCAGCTTAAGGTTGGCTAGCGACGTGGACGAGCAGTACTTC.

The J gene is TRBJ1-1, the V gene TRBV5-5, with a possible D match to TRBD1 (5 bases). Germline V gene lookup returns CDR1 SGHKS and CDR2 YYEKEE (reference sequence). The CDR3 has 14 residues. The ends were cut back, 0 bases at V and 5 bases at J, with 11 bases in the middle. CDR3 protein: CASSLVRGRTEAFF. As DNA, the CDR3 is TGTGCCAGCAGCTTGGTTAGGGGTAGGACTGAAGCTTTCTTT.

The chain carries TRBV29-1 and TRBJ2-7; tentative D call: TRBD1 (6 bases). Trimming took off 4 bases at V and 3 bases at J, with 10 bases between the two ends. CDR3 size: 12 residues. CDR1 is SQVTM, CDR2 ANQGSEA, per germline. CDR3 nucleotides: TGCAGCGTTGGTACAGGGTACTACGAGCAGTACTTC. As protein: CSVGTGYYEQYF.

This clone was counted a single time. The chain has TRBV7-6 and TRBJ1-5, with 7 bases matching TRBD1. Germline-derived CDR1 and CDR2 are SGHVS and FNYEAQ. Germline trimming cut 6 bases from V and 5 bases from J; bases unmatched to any gene: 10. The CDR3 is made up of 15 amino acids. The CDR3 region is CASREGDSDYQPQHF. Here the CDR3 DNA reads TGTGCCAGCAGGGAAGGGGACAGCGACTATCAGCCCCAGCATTTT.

The rearrangement links TRBV30 to TRBJ1-5, with a weak D call TRBD1 (6 bases). The V gene's germline CDR1 is GTSNPN and CDR2 SVGIG (reference sequence). V lost 3 bases to trimming and J lost 3 bases, with 9 bases between them. This CDR3 comprises 13 residues. CDR3 loop: CAWRQGDNQPQHF. Written as DNA, the CDR3 is TGTGCCTGGAGACAGGGAGACAATCAGCCCCAGCATTTT.

The genes are TRBV7-2 and TRBJ2-1; a weak D match, TRBD2 (6 bases). The V and J ends lost 5 bases and 2 bases respectively, with 16 bases between them. The CDR3 extends over 16 amino acids. Looked up from germline, CDR1 is SGHTA and CDR2 is FQGNSA. The CDR3 DNA follows: TGTGCCAGCAGCCCACACCTTAGCGGTCCCTACAATGAGCAGTTCTTC. It codes for CASSPHLSGPYNEQFF.

The rearrangement links TRBV27 to TRBJ2-7; D gene ambiguous. CDR1 is MNHEY and CDR2 is SMNVEV in the germline V gene (reference sequence). The CDR3 covers 14 residues. Trimming removed 5 bases at V and 2 bases at J, with 13 bases between. CDR3 residues: CASSAYSNPYEQYF. The CDR3 coding sequence is TGTGCCAGCAGTGCCTACAGTAACCCCTACGAGCAGTACTTC.

The CDR3 region is CASRLSGLAGGPVRNEQFF. Written as DNA, the CDR3 is TGTGCCAGCCGATTAAGCGGACTAGCGGGAGGGCCAGTGCGCAATGAGCAGTTCTTC. The chain couples TRBV3-1 (or the pseudogene TRBV3-2) to TRBJ2-1; 15 positions agree with TRBD2. Looked up from germline, CDR1 is LGHDT and CDR2 is YNNKEL (reference sequence). V shed 8 bases and J 6 bases; nucleotides not matched to a gene: 17. The length of the CDR3 is 19 residues.

The genes are TRBV7-8 and TRBJ2-5, with D perhaps matching TRBD1 (6 bases). CDR1 SGHVS and CDR2 FQNEAQ come from the germline V gene. V shed 2 bases and J shed 7 bases, with 11 bases lying between them. The CDR3 is 13 amino acids. The CDR3 nucleotides read TGTGCCAGCAGCTTAAGGGAAGGGGGGACCCAGTACTTC. Encoded protein: CASSLREGGTQYF.

The chain employs TRBV7-9 and TRBJ1-4; D is unresolved. This CDR3 comprises 14 residues. Germline CDR1 is SEHNR and CDR2 is FQNEAQ (reference sequence). Trimming cost V 3 bases and J 5 bases, with 10 bases left between them. CDR3 amino acids: CASSFQAENEKLFF. For the CDR3, the DNA is TGTGCCAGCAGCTTCCAGGCAGAAAATGAAAAACTGTTTTTT.

The chain is built from TRBV7-9 and TRBJ1-5, with 8 bases lining up with TRBD1. J was trimmed by 0 bases and V by 5 bases; bases with no gene match: 6. CDR3 length: 16 residues. CDR1 is SEHNR, CDR2 FQNEAQ, per germline (reference sequence). The CDR3 reads CASSPGQGYSNQPQHF. In DNA, the CDR3 is TGTGCCAGCAGCCCAGGACAGGGCTATAGCAATCAGCCCCAGCATTTT.

The chain carries TRBV2 and TRBJ2-7; 11 bases map to TRBD2. Trimming took 0 bases from V and 3 from J; bases not matched to a gene: 1. The CDR3 has 15 residues. Germline V gives CDR1 SNHLY, CDR2 FYNNEI. This CDR3 reads CASSEALAGGYEQYF. In DNA form, the CDR3 reads TGTGCCAGCAGTGAAGCGCTAGCGGGAGGCTACGAGCAGTACTTC.

The rearrangement joins TRBV11-2 to TRBJ2-7, with TRBD2 matching over 8 bases. The CDR3 length is 17 residues. CDR1 SGHAT and CDR2 FQNNGV come from the germline V gene. The ends lost 3 bases at V and 0 bases at J; junction bases unmatched: 10. In nucleotides, the CDR3 is TGTGCCAGCAGCTTGAACCGAGCGGGAGCGGCCTCCTACGAGCAGTACTTC. Amino acids: CASSLNRAGAASYEQYF.

V usage is TRBV11-2 and J usage is TRBJ1-1; D remains unclear. Trimming shortened V by 5 bases and J by 2 bases, and 6 bases separated the two germline ends. CDR1 and CDR2 from the germline V gene are SGHAT and FQNNGV. The CDR3 has 12 residues. The CDR3 nucleotides are TGTGCCAGCAGCCTCACTAACACTGAAGCTTTCTTT. Translated: CASSLTNTEAFF.

CDR3 sequence: CASSFDRSNGYTF. The CDR3 region has the DNA TGTGCCAGCAGTTTTGACAGATCGAATGGCTACACCTTC. The chain employs TRBV6-2 or TRBV6-3 and TRBJ1-2, with a weak D call TRBD1 (5 bases). The CDR3 covers 13 residues. Between the trimmed V and J ends, which lost 4 bases and 6 bases, there was a span of 12 bases. Germline assignment: CDR1 MNHEY and CDR2 SVGEGT.

This sequence joins TRBV15 and TRBJ2-3; maybe TRBD2 (5 bases). Deletions cut 0 bases from V and 4 bases from J, with 11 bases between. The CDR3 loop spans 15 amino acids. The germline V gene encodes CDR1 LNHNV and CDR2 YYDKDF (reference sequence). In DNA form, the CDR3 reads TGTGCCACCAGCAGAGATACTAGTAAAGCAGATACGCAGTATTTT. This gives the protein CATSRDTSKADTQYF.